The 32 T cell receptor beta chains below were found in one sample sequenced in a study of shared clonotypes between healthy human individuals. CD45RO-negative, CCR7-positively selected cells formed the naive CD8 fraction, excluding terminally differentiated effector memory CD45RA+ cells. Generated by immunoSEQ multiplex PCR, the TCRdb table keeps only in-frame clones and is missing some. The sample consists of millions of clones, about 95% of them appearing once. Sequenced sample: naive CD8+ T cells sorted from blood. The receptors shown here come from a man between 18 and 29 years old in good health.

The J gene is TRBJ2-7, the V gene TRBV4-3, with TRBD1 matching 9 bases. V gave up 0 bases and J gave up 3 bases; unmatched junction bases: 3. Germline lookup yields CDR1 LGHNA and CDR2 YSLEER. The CDR3 is 15 residues long. CDR3 sequence reads: CASSQDGTGNYEQYF. The CDR3 DNA reads TGCGCCAGCAGCCAAGATGGGACAGGGAACTACGAGCAGTACTTC.

This sequence joins TRBV19 and TRBJ2-2; no firm D call. The CDR3 runs to 15 residues. V gave up 6 bases and J gave up 2 bases, with 13 bases separating them. The germline V gene has CDR1 LNHDA and CDR2 SQIVND (reference sequence). The CDR3 reads CASRGRQVNTGELFF. The CDR3 DNA reads as TGTGCCAGTAGAGGTAGGCAGGTTAACACCGGGGAGCTGTTTTTT.

The J gene is TRBJ1-5, the V gene TRBV10-3, with D possibly TRBD1 on 5 matching bases. V lost 7 bases, J lost 4 bases, and 11 bases lay in between. CDR1 is ENHRY, CDR2 SYGVKD, per germline. The CDR3 has 13 amino acids. The CDR3 region has the DNA TGTGCCATCAACCAGGGTGTTAATCAGCCCCAGCATTTT. This encodes CAINQGVNQPQHF.

The J gene is TRBJ2-3, the V gene TRBV4-3, with 9 bases matching TRBD1. The CDR3 extends over 16 amino acids. V trimming: 3 bases; J trimming: 4 bases; junction bases outside the gene matches: 8. Germline CDR1 LGHNA, CDR2 YSLEER. The CDR3 region has the DNA TGCGCCAGCAGCCAGGAGGGACAGGGTGGCGCAGATACGCAGTATTTT. Translation: CASSQEGQGGADTQYF.

The V and J genes are TRBV5-4 and TRBJ2-2; a weak D match, TRBD2 (5 bases). CDR3 length equals 13 residues. Trimming took off 4 bases at V and 6 bases at J, with 10 bases between the two ends. Germline CDR1 reads SGHNT; CDR2 reads YYREEE (reference sequence). DNA of the CDR3: TGTGCCAGCAGCCTCCCCGGGGCCGGGGAGCTGTTTTTT. This gives the protein CASSLPGAGELFF. The entire variable domain, with the rest obtained from reference TRBV5-4 and TRBJ2-2, is as follows: ETGVTQSPTHLIKTRGQQVTLRCSSQSGHNTVSWYQQALGQGPQFIFQYYREEENGRGNFPPRFSGLQFPNYSSELNVNALELDDSALYLCASSLPGAGELFFGEGSRLTVL.

The chain recombines TRBV11-2 with TRBJ2-1; 13 bases align to TRBD2. Per germline, CDR1 SGHAT and CDR2 FQNNGV. The CDR3 loop spans 16 amino acids. V lost 1 base to trimming and J lost 8 bases; unmatched junction nucleotides: 5. The chain's CDR3 is CASSLAGLAGADEQFF. CDR3 coding DNA: TGTGCCAGCAGCTTAGCCGGACTAGCGGGAGCCGATGAGCAGTTCTTC. The full variable domain, rest sourced from reference TRBV11-2 and TRBJ2-1, is EAGVAQSPRYKIIEKRQSVAFWCNPISGHATLYWYQQILGQGPKLLIQFQNNGVVDDSQLPKDRFSAERLKGVDSTLKIQPAKLEDSAVYLCASSLAGLAGADEQFFGPGTRLTVL.

Here the CDR3 DNA reads TGCGCCAGCAGCCAGGTCGCGGACAGGGCTTCCTACGAGCAGTACTTC. This translates into CASSQVADRASYEQYF. This chain joins TRBV4-1 and TRBJ2-7; 8 bases agree with TRBD1. V shed 3 bases and J 1 base; nucleotides not matched to a gene: 8. The CDR3 runs to 16 residues. Germline CDR1 reads MGHRA; CDR2 reads YSYEKL.

With regard to this clone: Other DNA sequences within the sample encode an identical CDR3. This chain connects TRBV9 to TRBJ2-6; D not certain. The CDR3 runs to 13 residues. Germline CDR1 reads SGDLS; CDR2 reads YYNGEE. Trimming cost V 5 bases and J 0 bases, with 3 bases left between them. CDR3 DNA sequence: TGTGCCAGCAGTGCCTCTGGGGCCAACGTCCTGACTTTC. Its translation: CASSASGANVLTF. Complete variable domain (other parts from reference TRBV9 and TRBJ2-6): DSGVTQTPKHLITATGQRVTLRCSPRSGDLSVYWYQQSLDQGLQFLIQYYNGEERAKGNILERFSAQQFPDLHSELNLSSLELGDSALYFCASSASGANVLTFGAGSRLTVL.

V and J are TRBV7-6 and TRBJ1-4; maybe TRBD1 (6 bases). Looked up from germline, CDR1 is SGHVS and CDR2 is FNYEAQ. V lost 1 base, J lost 8 bases, and 11 bases lay in between. The CDR3 is made up of 14 amino acids. The CDR3 spells CASSLGGDKEKLFF. DNA of the CDR3: TGTGCCAGCAGCTTAGGAGGGGACAAGGAAAAACTGTTTTTT.

This clone was observed a handful of times. In the same sample, other DNA sequences code for this CDR3. CDR3 sequence reads: CASSLWGDSNQPQHF. CDR3 sequence (DNA): TGTGCCAGCAGTTTATGGGGGGATAGCAATCAGCCCCAGCATTTT. This rearrangement joins TRBV28 to TRBJ1-5; D is perhaps TRBD1 (5 bases). The CDR3 has 15 residues. Germline CDR1 MDHEN, CDR2 SYDVKM. V shed 0 bases and J shed 0 bases, with 6 bases lying between them.

The CDR3 DNA sequence: TGCAGCGTTGAAGATCTGGAAAACACCGGGGAGCTGTTTTTT. As protein: CSVEDLENTGELFF. V usage is TRBV29-1 and J usage is TRBJ2-2; D is unresolved. Germline V lookup: CDR1 SQVTM, CDR2 ANQGSEA. The CDR3 has 14 amino acids. Deletions cut 0 bases from V and 2 bases from J, with 7 bases between.

The chain carries TRBV19 and TRBJ2-7, with 8 bases lining up with TRBD2. The CDR3 consists of 14 residues. The V and J ends lost 5 bases and 1 base, in that order; junction bases with no gene match: 4. CDR1 and CDR2 from the germline V gene are LNHDA and SQIVND (reference sequence). Here the CDR3 DNA reads TGTGCCAGTAGTTGGCGGGGGGCATCCTACGAGCAGTACTTC. Its translation: CASSWRGASYEQYF.

The chain joins TRBV18 to TRBJ2-7; D is perhaps TRBD1 (6 bases). The V gene lost 4 bases and the J gene lost 7 bases, with 14 bases spanning the gap. Germline V gene sequence: CDR1 KGHSH, CDR2 LQKENI. This CDR3 comprises 13 residues. The CDR3 DNA follows: TGTGCCAGCTCACGTCGGGACAACCCTGAGCAGTACTTC. Amino acid sequence: CASSRRDNPEQYF.

The table lists this clone with a count of one. This chain joins TRBV7-9 and TRBJ1-1, with TRBD1 matching over 9 bases. In germline, CDR1 is SEHNR, CDR2 FQNEAQ (reference sequence). The CDR3 runs 18 residues. V was clipped by 2 bases and J by 0 bases; unmatched bases: 10. The DNA of the CDR3 is TGTGCCAGCAGCTTAATAGGACGGACAGGGGCTTTGAACACTGAAGCTTTCTTT. Protein sequence: CASSLIGRTGALNTEAFF. The full variable domain, with the rest looked up from reference TRBV7-9 and TRBJ1-1, is DTGVSQNPRHKITKRGQNVTFRCDPISEHNRLYWYRQTLGQGPEFLTYFQNEAQLEKSRLLSDRFSAERPKGSFSTLEIQRTEQGDSAMYLCASSLIGRTGALNTEAFFGQGTRLTVV.

The rearrangement links TRBV19 to TRBJ1-4; TRBD1 might be the D (6 bases). Germline V CDR1 and CDR2: LNHDA, SQIVND (reference sequence). CDR3 length: 11 residues. Trimming took off 7 bases at V and 13 bases at J, with 13 bases between the two ends. The CDR3 DNA reads as TGTGCCAGTACCTCCACAGGGCTACTGTTTTTT. The encoded protein is CASTSTGLLFF.

Points on this clone: This same CDR3 is encoded by further DNA sequences in the sample. The DNA of the CDR3 is TGTGCCAGCAGCTTAGGGAGAGGGAATGGCTACACCTTC. Protein product: CASSLGRGNGYTF. This chain connects TRBV13 to TRBJ1-2, with D unclear. Germline V gene data show CDR1 as PRHDT and CDR2 as FYEKMQ (reference sequence). The germline V and J ends were trimmed by 0 bases and 6 bases, with 8 bases remaining between them. The CDR3 has 13 amino acids.

The gene calls are TRBV27 and TRBJ2-5; 13 bases line up with TRBD2. Looked up from germline, CDR1 is MNHEY and CDR2 is SMNVEV (reference sequence). CDR3 size: 15 residues. The trim removed 2 bases at V and 11 bases at J, leaving 8 bases unmatched. CDR3 sequence: CASSLRLAGGRNQYF. Here the CDR3 DNA reads TGTGCCAGCAGTTTAAGACTAGCGGGAGGTCGGAATCAGTACTTC.

V and J are TRBV9 and TRBJ2-5; TRBD2 matches at 7 bases. The CDR3 contains 16 residues. The V gene's germline CDR1 is SGDLS and CDR2 YYNGEE. J lost 5 bases, V lost 0 bases, and 10 bases had no gene match. CDR3 nucleotides: TGTGCCAGCAGCGTAGATGCTGGGGGAGGGTTGGAGACCCAGTACTTC. The encoded protein is CASSVDAGGGLETQYF.

As to this clone: This specimen includes other DNA sequences encoding the same CDR3. The J gene is TRBJ2-7, the V gene TRBV11-2, with a possible D match to TRBD1 (6 bases). V dropped 0 bases and J dropped 4 bases, with 10 bases sitting between them. The CDR3 runs 14 residues. Germline-derived CDR1 and CDR2 are SGHAT and FQNNGV. This chain's CDR3 is CASSLEGRGYEQYF. The CDR3 DNA reads TGTGCCAGCAGCTTAGAGGGCAGGGGTTACGAGCAGTACTTC. The full variable domain, rest sourced from reference TRBV11-2 and TRBJ2-7, is EAGVAQSPRYKIIEKRQSVAFWCNPISGHATLYWYQQILGQGPKLLIQFQNNGVVDDSQLPKDRFSAERLKGVDSTLKIQPAKLEDSAVYLCASSLEGRGYEQYFGPGTRLTVT.

This rearrangement joins TRBV7-9 to TRBJ2-6; D not resolved. V was trimmed by 8 bases and J by 0 bases, leaving 11 bases between them. This CDR3 has 15 amino acids. Germline CDR1 is SEHNR and CDR2 is FQNEAQ (reference sequence). In nucleotides, the CDR3 is TGTGCCAGCGGCGACGTTTACTCTGGGGCCAACGTCCTGACTTTC. Translation gives CASGDVYSGANVLTF.

The chain combines TRBV5-6 with TRBJ2-5; D is unresolved. V lost 4 bases and J lost 4, with 14 bases in between. The germline V gene encodes CDR1 SGHDT and CDR2 YYEEEE. The CDR3 totals 14 residues. CDR3 coding DNA: TGTGCCAGCAGCCCGCCCGGCTTTTCAGAGACCCAGTACTTC. Translated: CASSPPGFSETQYF.

The genes are TRBV11-2 and TRBJ1-4; tentative D call: TRBD1 (5 bases). V was clipped by 3 bases and J by 3 bases, with 20 bases between them. The CDR3 loop spans 18 amino acids. CDR1 is SGHAT, CDR2 FQNNGV, per germline. The CDR3 loop reads CASSFFPSLAGPNEKLFF. The CDR3, as DNA: TGTGCCAGCAGCTTTTTCCCCTCTCTGGCAGGGCCTAATGAAAAACTGTTTTTT.

V is TRBV13 and J is TRBJ2-1, with D unresolved. V was shortened by 0 bases and J by 10 bases, with 13 bases between the two germline ends. The germline CDR1 and CDR2 sequences are PRHDT and FYEKMQ (reference sequence). The CDR3 is 14 amino acids. CDR3 protein: CASSLGPSRVEQFF. As DNA, the CDR3 is TGTGCCAGCAGCTTAGGCCCATCTCGTGTCGAGCAGTTCTTC. Filled out from reference TRBV13 and TRBJ2-1, the complete variable domain reads AAGVIQSPRHLIKEKRETATLKCYPIPRHDTVYWYQQGPGQDPQFLISFYEKMQSDKGSIPDRFSAQQFSDYHSELNMSSLELGDSALYFCASSLGPSRVEQFFGPGTRLTVL.

On this clone itself: Other nucleotide sequences from this sample produce the same CDR3. This chain uses TRBV4-1 with TRBJ2-7, with 7 bases that match TRBD1. CDR1 is MGHRA and CDR2 is YSYEKL in the germline V gene. V shed 1 base, J shed 0 bases, and the junction held 3 bases outside the gene matches. CDR3 length: 15 amino acids. CDR3 residues: CASSQVDRSSYEQYF. The CDR3 DNA sequence: TGCGCCAGCAGCCAAGTGGACAGGAGCTCCTACGAGCAGTACTTC.

The V and J genes are TRBV2 and TRBJ2-2; weak D call: TRBD2 (5 bases). Trimming shortened V by 5 bases and J by 7 bases, and 20 bases separated the two germline ends. Germline V CDR1 and CDR2: SNHLY, FYNNEI. The CDR3 totals 16 residues. CDR3 protein: CASSYTESGFFGELFF. The CDR3 DNA follows: TGTGCCAGCAGTTACACGGAGTCGGGATTTTTCGGGGAGCTGTTTTTT.

J is TRBJ2-1 and V is TRBV11-2; no firm D call. V was pared by 5 bases and J by 7 bases, with 12 bases between. There are 13 residues in the CDR3. CDR1 and CDR2 from the germline V gene are SGHAT and FQNNGV. The CDR3 here is CASSPTAVNEQFF. The DNA of the CDR3 is TGTGCCAGCAGCCCAACCGCCGTGAATGAGCAGTTCTTC.

Only one count was recorded for this clone. The V and J genes are TRBV18 and TRBJ1-1, with D tentatively TRBD1 (5 bases). CDR3 length: 16 residues. Deletions cut 5 bases from V and 1 base from J, with 17 bases between. Germline-derived CDR1 and CDR2 are KGHSH and LQKENI. Written as DNA, the CDR3 is TGTGCCAGCTCAAAAAAGACAGAACCAGGGAACACTGAAGCTTTCTTT. Protein product: CASSKKTEPGNTEAFF. Full variable domain (remainder filled in from reference TRBV18 and TRBJ1-1): NAGVMQNPRHLVRRRGQEARLRCSPMKGHSHVYWYRQLPEEGLKFMVYLQKENIIDESGMPKERFSAEFPKEGPSILRIQQVVRGDSAAYFCASSKKTEPGNTEAFFGQGTRLTVV.

The CDR3 loop is CASSILAINNEQFF. Written as DNA, the CDR3 is TGTGCCAGTAGTATTTTGGCGATTAACAATGAGCAGTTCTTC. This chain uses TRBV19 with TRBJ2-1, with D hard to call. The CDR3 consists of 14 residues. Germline V gene data show CDR1 as LNHDA and CDR2 as SQIVND (reference sequence). V was shortened by 3 bases and J by 5 bases, with 11 bases between the two germline ends.

Turning to this clone: This specimen includes other DNA sequences encoding the same CDR3. The V and J genes are TRBV28 and TRBJ2-7; a possible D gene is TRBD2 (5 bases). V gave up 3 bases and J gave up 3 bases, with 6 bases separating them. The CDR3 is 12 amino acids. Germline V gene lookup returns CDR1 MDHEN and CDR2 SYDVKM. In nucleotides, the CDR3 is TGTGCCAGCAGTTTTCGGGGCTACGAGCAGTACTTC. Translation gives CASSFRGYEQYF.

The chain uses TRBV10-3 and TRBJ2-3; 8 nucleotides line up with TRBD1. This CDR3 spans 15 amino acids. In germline, CDR1 is ENHRY, CDR2 SYGVKD. V lost 2 bases and J lost 3; bases outside the gene matches: 4. The CDR3 loop is CAISEPGGGTDTQYF. The CDR3 DNA follows: TGTGCCATCAGTGAGCCAGGGGGCGGGACAGATACGCAGTATTTT.

V usage is TRBV5-6 and J usage is TRBJ1-1, with D perhaps matching TRBD1 (5 bases). This CDR3 is 13 amino acids long. The V end lost 0 bases, the J end lost 5 bases, and 8 bases lay between the germline ends. Germline assignment: CDR1 SGHDT and CDR2 YYEEEE. The CDR3 spells CASSLEGLTEAFF. The CDR3 bases are TGTGCCAGCAGCTTGGAGGGACTTACTGAAGCTTTCTTT.

This clone was observed a single time. A junction end diverges from the germline sequence, so it may reflect a read error. V is TRBV10-3 and J is TRBJ1-1; no definite D call. Per the germline V gene, CDR1 is ENHRY and CDR2 is SYGVKD. This CDR3 has 14 residues. The CDR3 DNA is TGTGTCATCAGTGTAGACGGATTTACCACTGAAGCTTTCTTT. It yields the protein CVISVDGFTTEAFF.